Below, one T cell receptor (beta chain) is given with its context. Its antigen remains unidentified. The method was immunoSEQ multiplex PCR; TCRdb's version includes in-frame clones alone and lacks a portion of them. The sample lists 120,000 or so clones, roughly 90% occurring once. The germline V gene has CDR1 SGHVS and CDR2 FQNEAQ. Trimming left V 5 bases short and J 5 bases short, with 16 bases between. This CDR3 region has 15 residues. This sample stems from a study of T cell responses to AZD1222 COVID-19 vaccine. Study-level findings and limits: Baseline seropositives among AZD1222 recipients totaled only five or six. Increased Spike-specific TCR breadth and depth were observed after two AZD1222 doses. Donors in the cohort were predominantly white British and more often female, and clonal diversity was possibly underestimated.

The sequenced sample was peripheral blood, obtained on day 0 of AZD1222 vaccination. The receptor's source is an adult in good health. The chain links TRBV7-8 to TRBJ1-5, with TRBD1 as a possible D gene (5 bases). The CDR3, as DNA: TGTGCCAGCAGCCCCCGGGACGGGGAGGATCAGCCCCAGCATTTT. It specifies CASSPRDGEDQPQHF.